A single sample gave rise to the 8 T cell receptor beta chains below, sequenced in a study of OX40 agonist ivuxolimab in advanced cancers. The repertoire was sequenced with immunoSEQ multiplex PCR; TCRdb's copy has only in-frame clones and lacks some. The data contain some 80,000 clones, just under 90% of them singletons. Material: CD4+ or CD8+ T cells sorted from blood, obtained in a trial of the OX40 agonist ivuxolimab. The receptors were sampled from an adult with an advanced solid tumor such as melanoma, head and neck, liver or kidney cancer.

The CDR3 bases are TGTGCCAGCAGCTTACCCGGGGAGGGTGCCAAAAACATTCAGTACTTC. It encodes CASSLPGEGAKNIQYF. The chain carries TRBV5-4 and TRBJ2-4; 7 bases align to TRBD2. This CDR3 is 16 amino acids long. CDR1 is SGHNT and CDR2 is YYREEE in the germline V gene (reference sequence). V dropped 2 bases and J dropped 1; count of bases not matched to a gene: 6.

As to this clone: A junction boundary mismatches the germline segment, possibly from a read error. The V and J genes are TRBV6-1 and TRBJ1-1, with D tentatively TRBD1 (6 bases). The germline V gene encodes CDR1 MNHNS and CDR2 SASEGT. The CDR3 has 14 residues. The CDR3 region is CASSEGGDRTEAFF. CDR3 coding DNA: TGTGCCAGCAGCGAAGGGGGGGACCGCACTGAAGCTTTCTTT.

The CDR3 spells CASTLTGSETQYF. The CDR3 nucleotides are TGTGCCAGCACCCTTACAGGTTCAGAGACCCAGTACTTC. The rearrangement uses TRBV7-9 and TRBJ2-5, with a weak D call TRBD1 (5 bases). Trimming pared 7 bases from V and 4 bases from J, leaving 13 bases between. The CDR3 is 13 amino acids. The germline gives CDR1 SEHNR, CDR2 FQNEAQ (reference sequence).

The rearrangement joins TRBV11-2 to TRBJ2-7, with 9 nucleotides matching TRBD1. The germline gives CDR1 SGHAT, CDR2 FQNNGV. With 5 bases clipped from V and 3 bases from J, the junction kept 11 bases outside the gene matches. This CDR3 region has 16 residues. The CDR3 region has the DNA TGTGCCAGCAGCACCAACCGACAGGGGGGCCTCTACGAGCAGTACTTC. Residues: CASSTNRQGGLYEQYF.

This chain uses TRBV5-6 with TRBJ1-5; D perhaps matches TRBD1 (6 bases). Germline V gene data show CDR1 as SGHDT and CDR2 as YYEEEE. The CDR3 consists of 16 residues. V was shortened by 4 bases and J by 2 bases, with 16 bases between the two germline ends. CDR3 protein: CASSPSTGSGNQPQHF. Here the CDR3 DNA reads TGTGCCAGCAGCCCCTCTACAGGGAGTGGCAATCAGCCCCAGCATTTT. Full variable domain (remainder filled in from reference TRBV5-6 and TRBJ1-5): DAGVTQSPTHLIKTRGQQVTLRCSPKSGHDTVSWYQQALGQGPQFIFQYYEEEERQRGNFPDRFSGHQFPNYSSELNVNALLLGDSALYLCASSPSTGSGNQPQHFGDGTRLSIL.

The J gene is TRBJ1-2, the V gene TRBV19; D perhaps matches TRBD1 (6 bases). The germline V gene encodes CDR1 LNHDA and CDR2 SQIVND (reference sequence). CDR3 length equals 13 residues. The V end lost 9 bases, the J end lost 6 bases, and 17 bases lay between the germline ends. CDR3 coding DNA: TGTGCCAGCGACGGGCAGGGGATAGATGGCTACACCTTC. Translated, it gives CASDGQGIDGYTF.

The gene calls are TRBV7-2 and TRBJ2-1; D is possibly TRBD1 or TRBD2 (5 bases each). CDR3 length equals 16 residues. CDR1 and CDR2 from the germline V gene are SGHTA and FQGNSA. Trimming took off 1 base at V and 1 base at J, with 11 bases between the two ends. CDR3 sequence reads: CASSLVGVLSYNEQFF. DNA of the CDR3: TGTGCCAGCAGCTTAGTGGGGGTTTTGTCCTACAATGAGCAGTTCTTC.

The gene calls are TRBV2 and TRBJ2-3; no definite D call. Per germline, CDR1 SNHLY and CDR2 FYNNEI. V shed 4 bases and J shed 2 bases, with 16 bases lying between them. The CDR3 loop spans 16 amino acids. The CDR3, as DNA: TGTGCCAGCAGTGTTAGGCAGCCTTTTTACACAGATACGCAGTATTTT. Translating gives CASSVRQPFYTDTQYF.